A selection of T cell receptor beta chains follows, all from one sample in a study of blood T cell repertoires in COVID-19. Data came from immunoSEQ multiplex PCR; TCRdb stores just in-frame clones and leaves some out. The sample has about 98,000 clones; over 70% are singletons. What was sequenced was peripheral blood. These TCRs come from a man in his sixties or seventies with acute or convalescent COVID-19. Each CDR3 is given with its conserved first and last residue. Fields, in order: V gene, J gene, D gene, clone size, CDR3 DNA, CDR3 protein. A D gene is named only where the DNA matches it firmly. Rows may omit the clone size; those that give it use once, few, many or a size class.

TRBV19,TRBJ1-1,TRBD1,NA,TGTGCCAGTCGTGAACAGGGGGCCTCCGCTGGGGCTTTCTTT,CASREQGASAGAFF
TRBV6-5,TRBJ1-1,NA,once,TGTGCCAGCCTTAGGGGGTTGGGGACTGAAGCTTTCTTT,CASLRGLGTEAFF
TRBV24-1,TRBJ2-1,NA,NA,TGTGCCACCAGTGATAGTCTGAGCTACAATGAGCAGTTCTTC,CATSDSLSYNEQFF
TRBV27,TRBJ2-7,NA,NA,TGTGCCAGCAGTTTATCTCTAGCCGCTTCTATCGCGCAGTACTTC,CASSLSLAASIAQYF
TRBV29-1,TRBJ2-7,TRBD1,NA,TGCAGCGTTTTTTCTTCCGGGACAGGGGCCTACGAGCAGTACTTC,CSVFSSGTGAYEQYF
TRBV27,TRBJ1-6,NA,NA,TGTGCCAGCAGTTGGGGCGGCAGGGTCGGGGGCTCCTATAATTCACCCCTCCACTTT,CASSWGGRVGGSYNSPLHF
TRBV5-1,TRBJ2-3,TRBD2,once,TGCGCCAGCAGCTTGGGGACCAGCGGGAGTTCCACAGATACGCAGTATTTT,CASSLGTSGSSTDTQYF
TRBV12-3/TRBV12-4,TRBJ1-6,NA,many,TGTGCCAGCAGTTTAGAATCCAGTTCACCCCTCCACTTT,CASSLESSSPLHF
TRBV28,TRBJ2-7,TRBD2,NA,TGTGCCAGCAGTTTACGGACTAGTCGGGCTTACGAGCAGTACTTC,CASSLRTSRAYEQYF
TRBV5-4,TRBJ1-5,TRBD1,many,TGTGCCAGCAGCTTGGCTCGGGGACAGGACGTTTATAGCAATCAGCCCCAGCATTTT,CASSLARGQDVYSNQPQHF
TRBV19,TRBJ1-2,NA,NA,TGTGCCAGTAGTAAGGTGGGACTGATTAACTATGGCTACACCTTC,CASSKVGLINYGYTF
TRBV7-9,TRBJ1-4,TRBD1,NA,TGTGCCAGCAGCGCCGACAGGGGGCGGACTAATGAAAAACTGTTTTTT,CASSADRGRTNEKLFF
TRBV30,TRBJ1-1,NA,NA,TGTGCCTGTTTAGACAGGCCACCGGAAGCTTTCTTT,CACLDRPPEAFF
TRBV7-2,TRBJ2-7,TRBD1,few,TGTGCCAGCAGGGACCGGGACAGGAGTGCCTACGAGCAGTACTTC,CASRDRDRSAYEQYF
TRBV15,TRBJ1-1,NA,few,TGTGCTTGCCCTGGGGGGATCATGAACACTGAAGCTTTCTTT,CACPGGIMNTEAFF
TRBV29-1,TRBJ1-5,NA,many,TGCAGCGTTGGCGATCAGCCCCAGCATTTT,CSVGDQPQHF
TRBV15,TRBJ2-7,TRBD2,NA,TGTGCCACCAGCAGAGATCAAGCGGGGGTAGGAGAGCAGTACTTC,CATSRDQAGVGEQYF
TRBV28,TRBJ1-2,NA,NA,TGTGCCAGCAGTCTGGGGGGGTTTGGTGGCTACACCTTC,CASSLGGFGGYTF
TRBV7-3,TRBJ2-1,TRBD2,NA,TGTGCCAGCAGCTTTGGTAGCGGGAGCTCCTACAATGAGCAGTTCTTC,CASSFGSGSSYNEQFF
TRBV2,TRBJ2-7,TRBD1,NA,TGTGCCAGCAGTGAAGCGAAAGGGGGCGTCTACGAGCAGTACTTC,CASSEAKGGVYEQYF
TRBV19,TRBJ1-2,TRBD1,NA,TGTGCCAGTAGCACAGGGGGCGGTAACTATGGCTACACCTTC,CASSTGGGNYGYTF
TRBV19,TRBJ2-5,TRBD2,NA,TGTGCCAGTAGTATTTGGGGACTAGCGGGAGAAGAGACCCAGTACTTC,CASSIWGLAGEETQYF
TRBV19,TRBJ2-3,TRBD1,once,TGTGCCAGTAGGACAGGGGGAAGCACAGATACGCAGTATTTT,CASRTGGSTDTQYF
TRBV11-2,TRBJ2-2,TRBD2,NA,TGTGCCAGCAGCTTATATGGACTAGCGGGAGTTGGGACCGGGGAGCTGTTTTTT,CASSLYGLAGVGTGELFF
TRBV6-4,TRBJ2-3,NA,NA,TGTGCCAGCAGTGACTCGTGGGGAGACGATACGCAGTATTTT,CASSDSWGDDTQYF
TRBV29-1,TRBJ2-7,TRBD2,NA,TGCAGCGTTGAAATTTTAGCGGGAATAAACTCCTACGAGCAGTACTTC,CSVEILAGINSYEQYF
TRBV7-9,TRBJ2-7,NA,few,TGTGCCAGCAGCTTAGAACAGTCCTACGAGCAGTACTTC,CASSLEQSYEQYF
TRBV5-1,TRBJ1-5,NA,few,TGCGCCAGCAGCCTTCAGGGGTCCGGTCAGCCCCAGCATTTT,CASSLQGSGQPQHF
TRBV7-2,TRBJ2-5,NA,NA,TGTGCCAGCAGCTTAGGGGGGGACGCCTTGGAGACCCAGTACTTC,CASSLGGDALETQYF
TRBV7-2,TRBJ2-7,TRBD2,NA,TGTGCCAGCAGCTTAGCGGGGGGGAGTGGCGAGCAGTACTTC,CASSLAGGSGEQYF
TRBV7-2,TRBJ2-7,TRBD2,many,TGTGCCAGCAGCTTACTCCCTGGACTAGCGGTGTCCTACGAGCAGTACTTC,CASSLLPGLAVSYEQYF
TRBV19,TRBJ2-1,NA,NA,TGTGCCAGTAGACCGGGACTCGGAATCTCCTACAATGAGCAGTTCTTC,CASRPGLGISYNEQFF
TRBV6-5,TRBJ2-7,TRBD2,NA,TGTGCCAGCAGTTCGGGCGGGAGGGACTCCTACGAGCAGTACTTC,CASSSGGRDSYEQYF
TRBV25-1,TRBJ2-5,TRBD2,few,TGTGCCTCGGGACTAGCGGGAGAGGCGGTGGTGGAGACCCAGTACTTC,CASGLAGEAVVETQYF
TRBV5-4,TRBJ2-5,TRBD2,NA,TGTGCCAGCAGGCGGGAGGGCCCCGAGACCCAGTACTTC,CASRREGPETQYF
TRBV5-1,TRBJ1-2,NA,once,TGCGCCAGCAGCTTTACATCTAACTATGGCTACACCTTC,CASSFTSNYGYTF
TRBV7-3,TRBJ2-3,NA,few,TGTGCCAGCAGCTTAAGTGGCAACGAAATCACAGATACGCAGTATTTT,CASSLSGNEITDTQYF
TRBV19,TRBJ2-1,NA,NA,TGTGCCAGTAGTATAGGGCTGGCCTACAATGAGCAGTTCTTC,CASSIGLAYNEQFF
TRBV28,TRBJ2-3,TRBD2,NA,TGTGCCAGCAATCTAGCCGGGACTAGCCACACAGATACGCAGTATTTT,CASNLAGTSHTDTQYF
TRBV6-5,TRBJ1-5,NA,few,TGTGCCAGCGGAGGGAGCAATCAGCCCCAGCATTTT,CASGGSNQPQHF
TRBV19,TRBJ2-1,TRBD1,NA,TGTGCCAGTAGCACCCAGGGGGCTAATGAGCAGTTCTTC,CASSTQGANEQFF